This is a list of T cell receptor beta chains from one sample in a study of blood T cell repertoires in COVID-19. The method was immunoSEQ multiplex PCR; TCRdb's version includes in-frame clones alone and lacks a portion of them. The data contain 340,000 or so clones, about four fifths of them singletons. What was sequenced was peripheral blood. The receptor source for this set is a man aged 25 to 40 with active or convalescent COVID-19. Both conserved end residues are part of each CDR3. D genes are given only for firm matches. Not every row has a clone size; where given, it reads once, few, many or a size class.

d_gene,v_gene,j_gene,abundance,CDR3nt,CDR3aa
.,TRBV4-1,TRBJ1-1,.,TGCGCCAGCAGCCATCCCACAGGGATCGACACTGAAGCTTTCTTT,CASSHPTGIDTEAFF
.,TRBV3-1/TRBV3-2,TRBJ1-5,once,TGTGCCAGCAGTCTTCAGGGATTGGGGCAGCCCCAGCATTTT,CASSLQGLGQPQHF
TRBD1,TRBV6-5,TRBJ1-1,few,TGTGCCAGCAGTCGGTGGACAGGCCTTAACACTGAAGCTTTCTTT,CASSRWTGLNTEAFF
.,TRBV24-1,TRBJ2-1,.,TGTGCCACCAGTGATCCTCTAGTGCTCTACAATGAGCAGTTCTTC,CATSDPLVLYNEQFF
TRBD2,TRBV9,TRBJ2-7,.,TGTGCCAGCAGCGCCCGTTCTAGCGGGGTAGCGGGGGAGCAGTACTTC,CASSARSSGVAGEQYF
.,TRBV19,TRBJ1-4,.,TGTGCCAGTAGTCCTCAGGGAGGGGAAAAACTGTTTTTT,CASSPQGGEKLFF
TRBD1,TRBV6-1,TRBJ2-1,.,TGTGCCAGCAGTGAAACGGCGGGACAGGGCGCGGCCTACAATGAGCAGTTCTTC,CASSETAGQGAAYNEQFF
.,TRBV7-8,TRBJ1-5,once,TGTGCCAGCAGCGGCCGACAGGTGGGGAATCAGCCCCAGCATTTT,CASSGRQVGNQPQHF
TRBD1,TRBV29-1,TRBJ1-3,.,TGCAGCGTTGGATCGACAGGGGGCCCCTCTGGAAACACCATATATTTT,CSVGSTGGPSGNTIYF
.,TRBV6-6,TRBJ1-6,.,TGTGCCAGCAGTTACCCCCAAGGGGTTAATTCACCCCTCCACTTT,CASSYPQGVNSPLHF
.,TRBV3-1/TRBV3-2,TRBJ2-3,once,TGTGCCAGCAGCCAATCTCTGCGCAGCACAGATACGCAGTATTTT,CASSQSLRSTDTQYF
.,TRBV25-1,TRBJ1-1,.,TGTGCCAGCAGTGGACAGGTTTTAGCCGAAGCTTTCTTT,CASSGQVLAEAFF
TRBD1,TRBV2,TRBJ1-2,.,TGTGCCAGCAGTTCTGGACAGGGAGGCCACTATGGCTACACCTTC,CASSSGQGGHYGYTF
.,TRBV28,TRBJ2-7,.,TGTGCCAGCAGTTTCCAGGACAGACATTACGAGCAGTACTTC,CASSFQDRHYEQYF
TRBD1,TRBV13,TRBJ1-4,few,TGTGCCAGCAGCTTAGGGAACAGGGGTACAACTAATGAAAAACTGTTTTTT,CASSLGNRGTTNEKLFF
TRBD1,TRBV10-3,TRBJ2-2,.,TGTGCCATCAGTGGGACAGGGATTGACGGGGAGCTGTTTTTT,CAISGTGIDGELFF